This T cell receptor (beta chain) is from a study of CD8 T cells in ankylosing spondylitis. Regarding the study as a whole: About 8 highly homologous variants made up a TCR beta motif, and this motif appeared characteristic of ankylosing spondylitis blood. Disease-associated clones were reportedly significantly overrepresented in matched ankylosing spondylitis synovial fluid.

Quantitative 5'-RACE with molecular barcodes was used to make the TCR beta libraries. TCRdb ran MiXCR on the 5' RACE reads and lists one entry per CDR3 protein. The repertoire holds about 340,000 distinct CDR3 sequences, with roughly 14% as singletons. V lost 6 bases to trimming and J lost 6 bases, with 11 bases between them. Germline V lookup: CDR1 ENHRY, CDR2 SYGVKD. The CDR3 is 12 amino acids. Remarks on this clonotype: Its target is not known.

V is TRBV10-3 and J is TRBJ1-2, with D possibly being TRBD1 (5 bases). The sample taken for sequencing was blood, either unsorted or a sorted T cell fraction (not recorded which). This sequence was found in a male donor with ankylosing spondylitis or in good health (not recorded which). The CDR3 region has the DNA TGTGCCATCAGCGCTGGACAACATGGCTACACCTTC. It is translated as CAISAGQHGYTF.